This TCR beta chain was recovered during a study of glioma-infiltrating T cells. Using RNA template, CDR3s of TCR alpha and beta were amplified with iRepertoire arm-PCR. Input was 100-400 ng of tissue mRNA or PBMC total RNA. Each CDR3 protein is one row after TCRdb ran MiXCR on the multiplex PCR reads. The sample holds about 410,000 distinct CDR3 sequences, roughly two fifths seen once. This clonotype was observed a single time. Its cognate antigen is unknown. The V and J ends lost 1 base and 6 bases respectively, with 11 bases between them. Germline CDR1 and CDR2: ENHRY and SYGVKD. The CDR3 has 14 residues. Study results and limitations: Signature shared blood CDR3 motifs were enriched in low-divergence and depleted in high-divergence patients. Non-neoplastic patients had below-expected tissue-blood divergence, while all gliomas exceeded expectation.

The rearrangement links TRBV10-3 to TRBJ2-3; no definite D call. The sequenced material came from glioma tissue, nonneoplastic brain tissue, or PBMCs (not recorded which). The clonotype comes from a human donor with low-grade glioma or glioblastoma, undergoing nonglioma brain surgery, or in good health (not recorded which). The CDR3 bases are TGTGCCATCAGTGAGTTTGGTGAGCCCGATACGCAGTATTTT. Translating it yields CAISEFGEPDTQYF.